This entry lists 3 T cell receptor beta chains sequenced from one sample in a study of PD-L1 blockade in urothelial cancer (dated by TCRdb to 2016 to 2017). What this sample's time point label stands for: pretreatment peripheral blood. The method behind the library was the immunoSEQ multiplex PCR assay. TCRdb retrieved this table from immuneACCESS and kept in-frame rearrangements only. Not all clones are present; in checked studies, unresolved V genes account for under half, and no reason is known for the remainder. A total of 50,000 or so clones appear in this sample, around 84% of them only once. The top ten clones comprise about 20% of the sample. The sample consisted of PBMCs, taken around atezolizumab (anti-PD-L1) treatment. The receptors originated from a man in his 60s with urothelial cancer.

This chain uses TRBV29-1 with TRBJ1-1; 7 nucleotides align to TRBD1. V was clipped by 6 bases and J by 9 bases; unmatched bases: 4. Germline V gene data show CDR1 as SQVTM and CDR2 as ANQGSEA. The CDR3 has 10 amino acids. The CDR3 region is CSVGTAKAFF. The DNA for the CDR3 is TGCAGCGTCGGGACAGCGAAAGCTTTCTTT.

The chain links TRBV10-2 to TRBJ2-7; 9 bases are shared with TRBD2. V was clipped by 9 bases and J by 2 bases; unmatched bases: 5. Per germline, CDR1 WSHSY and CDR2 SAAADI. This CDR3 region has 13 residues. CDR3 region: CASGLAIPYEQYF. Written as DNA, the CDR3 is TGCGCCAGTGGACTAGCGATCCCCTACGAGCAGTACTTC.

DNA for the CDR3: TGTGCCAGCTCACCGAGTCAGGGAGGTGGAAACACCATATATTTT. As protein: CASSPSQGGGNTIYF. The chain is built from TRBV18 and TRBJ1-3; D might be TRBD1 (5 bases). CDR3 size: 15 residues. Trimming shortened V by 3 bases and J by 3 bases, and 12 bases separated the two germline ends. In germline, CDR1 is KGHSH, CDR2 LQKENI.